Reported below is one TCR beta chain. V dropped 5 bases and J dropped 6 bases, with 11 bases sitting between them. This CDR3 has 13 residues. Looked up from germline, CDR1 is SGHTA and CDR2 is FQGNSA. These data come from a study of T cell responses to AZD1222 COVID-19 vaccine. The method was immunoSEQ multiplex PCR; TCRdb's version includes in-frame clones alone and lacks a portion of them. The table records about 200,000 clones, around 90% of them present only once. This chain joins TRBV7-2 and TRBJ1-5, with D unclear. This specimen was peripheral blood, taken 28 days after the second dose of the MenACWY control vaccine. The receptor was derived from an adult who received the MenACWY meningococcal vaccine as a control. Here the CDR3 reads CASSPEISQPQHF. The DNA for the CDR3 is TGTGCCAGCAGCCCGGAGATCAGTCAGCCCCAGCATTTT.